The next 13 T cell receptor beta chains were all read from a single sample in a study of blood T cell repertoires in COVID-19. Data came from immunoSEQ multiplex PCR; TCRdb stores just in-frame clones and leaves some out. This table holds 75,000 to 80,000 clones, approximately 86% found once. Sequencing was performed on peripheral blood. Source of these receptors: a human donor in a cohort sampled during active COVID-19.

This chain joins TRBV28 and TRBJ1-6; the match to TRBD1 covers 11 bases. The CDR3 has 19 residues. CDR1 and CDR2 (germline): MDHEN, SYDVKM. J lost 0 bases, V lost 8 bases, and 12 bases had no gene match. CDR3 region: CASGPGQGVPSSYNSPLHF. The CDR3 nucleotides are TGTGCCAGCGGACCGGGACAGGGGGTTCCGAGCTCCTATAATTCACCCCTCCACTTT.

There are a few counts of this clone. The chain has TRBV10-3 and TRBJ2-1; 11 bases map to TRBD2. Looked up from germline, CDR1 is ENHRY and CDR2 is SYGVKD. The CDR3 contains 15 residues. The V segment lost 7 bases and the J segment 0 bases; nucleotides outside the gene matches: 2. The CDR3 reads CAITSGGRSYNEQFF. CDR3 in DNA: TGTGCCATCACTAGCGGGGGGCGCTCCTACAATGAGCAGTTCTTC.

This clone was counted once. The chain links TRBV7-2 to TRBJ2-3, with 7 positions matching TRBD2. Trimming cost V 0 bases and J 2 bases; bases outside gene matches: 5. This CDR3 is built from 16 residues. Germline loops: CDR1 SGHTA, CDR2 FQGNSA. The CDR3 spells CASSLALGTITDTQYF. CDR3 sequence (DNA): TGTGCCAGCAGCTTAGCGCTTGGGACTATCACAGATACGCAGTATTTT.

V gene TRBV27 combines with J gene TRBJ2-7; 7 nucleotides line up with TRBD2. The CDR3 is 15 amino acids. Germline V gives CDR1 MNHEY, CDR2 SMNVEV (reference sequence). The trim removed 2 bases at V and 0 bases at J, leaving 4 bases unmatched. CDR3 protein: CASSLASGSSYEQYF. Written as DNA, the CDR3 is TGTGCCAGCAGTTTAGCTAGCGGTTCCTCCTACGAGCAGTACTTC.

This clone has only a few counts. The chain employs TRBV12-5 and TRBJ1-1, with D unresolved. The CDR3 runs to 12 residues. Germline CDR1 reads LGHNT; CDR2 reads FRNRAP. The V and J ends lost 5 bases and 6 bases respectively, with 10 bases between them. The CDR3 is CASGATYAEAFF. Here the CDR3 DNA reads TGTGCTAGTGGTGCTACGTACGCTGAAGCTTTCTTT.

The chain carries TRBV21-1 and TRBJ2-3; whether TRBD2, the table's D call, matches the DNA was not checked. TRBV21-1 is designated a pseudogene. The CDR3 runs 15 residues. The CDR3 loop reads CASSKVKEITDTQYF. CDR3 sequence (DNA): TGTGCCAGCAGCAAAGTCAAGGAGATAACAGATACGCAGTATTTT.

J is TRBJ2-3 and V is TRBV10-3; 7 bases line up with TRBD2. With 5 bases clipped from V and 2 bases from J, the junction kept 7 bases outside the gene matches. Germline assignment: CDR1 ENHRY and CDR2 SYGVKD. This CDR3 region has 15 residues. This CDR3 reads CAISPSGTNTDTQYF. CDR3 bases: TGTGCCATCAGTCCATCCGGGACTAACACAGATACGCAGTATTTT.

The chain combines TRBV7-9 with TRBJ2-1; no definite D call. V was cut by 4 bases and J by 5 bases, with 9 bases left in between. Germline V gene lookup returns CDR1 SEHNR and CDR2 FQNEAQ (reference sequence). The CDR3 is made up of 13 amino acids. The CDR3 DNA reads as TGTGCCAGCAGCTCGATACTCAACAATGAGCAGTTCTTC. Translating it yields CASSSILNNEQFF. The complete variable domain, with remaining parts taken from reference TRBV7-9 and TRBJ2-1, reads DTGVSQNPRHKITKRGQNVTFRCDPISEHNRLYWYRQTLGQGPEFLTYFQNEAQLEKSRLLSDRFSAERPKGSFSTLEIQRTEQGDSAMYLCASSSILNNEQFFGPGTRLTVL.

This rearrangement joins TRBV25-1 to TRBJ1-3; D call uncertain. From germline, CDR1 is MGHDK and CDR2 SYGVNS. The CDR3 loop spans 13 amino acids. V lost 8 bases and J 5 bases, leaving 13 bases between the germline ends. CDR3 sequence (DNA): TGTGCCAGCTCACGGGGAGGGAGAAACACCATATATTTT. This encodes CASSRGGRNTIYF. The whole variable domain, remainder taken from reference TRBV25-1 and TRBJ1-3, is EADIYQTPRYLVIGTGKKITLECSQTMGHDKMYWYQQDPGMELHLIHYSYGVNSTEKGDLSSESTVSRIRTEHFPLTLESARPSHTSQYLCASSRGGRNTIYFGEGSWLTVV.

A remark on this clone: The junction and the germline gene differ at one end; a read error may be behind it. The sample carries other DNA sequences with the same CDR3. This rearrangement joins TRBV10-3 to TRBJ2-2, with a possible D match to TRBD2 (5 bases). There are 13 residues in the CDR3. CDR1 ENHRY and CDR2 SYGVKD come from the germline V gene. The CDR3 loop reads CAISRVQSGELFF. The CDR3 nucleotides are TGTGCCATCAGCCGGGTCCAATCCGGGGAGCTATTTTTT.

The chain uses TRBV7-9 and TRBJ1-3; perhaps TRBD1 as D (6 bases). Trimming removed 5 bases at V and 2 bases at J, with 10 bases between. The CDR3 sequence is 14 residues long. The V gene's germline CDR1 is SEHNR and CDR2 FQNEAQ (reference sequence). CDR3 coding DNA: TGTGCCAGCAGCGTAGGGGGGGCTGGAAACACCATATATTTT. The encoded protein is CASSVGGAGNTIYF.

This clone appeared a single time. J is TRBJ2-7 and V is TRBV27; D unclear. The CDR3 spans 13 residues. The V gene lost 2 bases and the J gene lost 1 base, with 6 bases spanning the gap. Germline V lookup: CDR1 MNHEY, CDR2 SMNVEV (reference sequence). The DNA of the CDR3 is TGTGCCAGCAGTTTAAAGCTTTCCTACGAGCAGTACTTC. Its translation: CASSLKLSYEQYF.

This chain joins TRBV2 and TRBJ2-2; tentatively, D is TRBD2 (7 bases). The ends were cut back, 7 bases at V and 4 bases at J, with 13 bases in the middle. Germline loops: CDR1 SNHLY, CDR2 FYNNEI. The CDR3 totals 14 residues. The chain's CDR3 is CASKVGGPTGELFF. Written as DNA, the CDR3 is TGTGCCAGCAAGGTGGGGGGGCCCACCGGGGAGCTGTTTTTT.